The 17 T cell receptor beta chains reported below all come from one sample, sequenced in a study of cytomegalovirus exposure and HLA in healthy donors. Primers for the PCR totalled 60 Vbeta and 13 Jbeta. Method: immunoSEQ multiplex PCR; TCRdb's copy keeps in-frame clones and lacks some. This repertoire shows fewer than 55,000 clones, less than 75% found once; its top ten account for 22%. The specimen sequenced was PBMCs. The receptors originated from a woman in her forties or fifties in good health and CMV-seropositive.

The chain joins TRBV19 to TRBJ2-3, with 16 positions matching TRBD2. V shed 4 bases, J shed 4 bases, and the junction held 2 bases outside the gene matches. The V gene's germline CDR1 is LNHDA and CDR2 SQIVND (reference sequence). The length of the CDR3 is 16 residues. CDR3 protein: CASSTGTSGGADTQYF. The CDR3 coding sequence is TGTGCCAGTAGTACCGGGACTAGCGGGGGGGCAGATACGCAGTATTTT.

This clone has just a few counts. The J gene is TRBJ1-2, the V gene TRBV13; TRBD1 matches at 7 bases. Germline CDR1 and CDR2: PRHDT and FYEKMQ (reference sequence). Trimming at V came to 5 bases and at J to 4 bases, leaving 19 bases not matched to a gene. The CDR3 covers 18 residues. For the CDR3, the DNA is TGTGCCAGCAGCCCTGGAAATGGTATTACTCAGGGGGGCTATGGCTACACCTTC. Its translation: CASSPGNGITQGGYGYTF.

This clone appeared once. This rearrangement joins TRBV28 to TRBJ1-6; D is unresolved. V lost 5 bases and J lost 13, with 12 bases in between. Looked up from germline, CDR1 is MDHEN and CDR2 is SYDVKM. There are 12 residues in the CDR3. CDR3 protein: CASSPLYLPLHF. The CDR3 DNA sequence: TGTGCCAGCAGTCCCCTCTATCTGCCCCTCCACTTT.

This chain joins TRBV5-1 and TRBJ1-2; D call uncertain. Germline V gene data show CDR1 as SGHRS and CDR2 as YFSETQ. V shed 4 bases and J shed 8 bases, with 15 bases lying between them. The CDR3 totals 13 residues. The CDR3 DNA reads TGCGCCAGCAGCCCCGGGAACAAGGTGGGCTACACCTTC. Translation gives CASSPGNKVGYTF.

The DNA for the CDR3 is TGTGCCAGCAGCTTATCATACGAGCAGTACTTC. This codes for CASSLSYEQYF. The chain employs TRBV7-9 and TRBJ2-7; D is undetermined. There are 11 residues in the CDR3. V was cut by 2 bases and J by 4 bases, with 3 bases left in between. From germline, CDR1 is SEHNR and CDR2 FQNEAQ (reference sequence). Full variable domain (remainder filled in from reference TRBV7-9 and TRBJ2-7): DTGVSQNPRHKITKRGQNVTFRCDPISEHNRLYWYRQTLGQGPEFLTYFQNEAQLEKSRLLSDRFSAERPKGSFSTLEIQRTEQGDSAMYLCASSLSYEQYFGPGTRLTVT.

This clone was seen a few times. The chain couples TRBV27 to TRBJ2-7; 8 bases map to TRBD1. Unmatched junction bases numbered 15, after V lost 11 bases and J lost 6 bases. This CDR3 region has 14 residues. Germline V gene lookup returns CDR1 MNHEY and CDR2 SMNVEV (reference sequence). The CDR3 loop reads CARRMTGVLREQYF. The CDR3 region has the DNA TGTGCCCGACGGATGACAGGGGTTTTGCGCGAGCAGTACTTC.

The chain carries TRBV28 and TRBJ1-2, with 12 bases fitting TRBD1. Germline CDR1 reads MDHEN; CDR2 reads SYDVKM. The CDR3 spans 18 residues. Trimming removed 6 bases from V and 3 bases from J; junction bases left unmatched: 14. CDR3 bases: TGTGCCAGCAGAATTCCCGTCGGGACAGGGGGCCTTTACTATGGCTACACCTTC. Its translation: CASRIPVGTGGLYYGYTF.

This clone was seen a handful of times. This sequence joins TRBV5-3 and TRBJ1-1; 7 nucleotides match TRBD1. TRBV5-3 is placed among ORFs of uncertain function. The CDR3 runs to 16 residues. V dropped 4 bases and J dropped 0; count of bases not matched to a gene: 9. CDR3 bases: TGTGCCAGAAGCACTAACAGGGGAGACATGAACACTGAAGCTTTCTTT. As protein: CARSTNRGDMNTEAFF.

The CDR3 DNA reads TGTGCCATCAGCAAGACAGCGGGCACTGAAGCTTTCTTT. It specifies CAISKTAGTEAFF. This sequence joins TRBV10-3 and TRBJ1-1; D may be TRBD1 (5 bases). CDR3 length equals 13 residues. The germline V gene encodes CDR1 ENHRY and CDR2 SYGVKD. The V end lost 6 bases, the J end lost 4 bases, and 12 bases lay between the germline ends.

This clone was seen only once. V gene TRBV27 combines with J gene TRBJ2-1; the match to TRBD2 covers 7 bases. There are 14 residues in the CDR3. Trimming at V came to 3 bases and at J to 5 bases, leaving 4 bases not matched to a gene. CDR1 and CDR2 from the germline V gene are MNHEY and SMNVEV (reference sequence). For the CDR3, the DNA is TGTGCCAGCAGTTTGGCGGGAGCAAACAATGAGCAGTTCTTC. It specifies CASSLAGANNEQFF.

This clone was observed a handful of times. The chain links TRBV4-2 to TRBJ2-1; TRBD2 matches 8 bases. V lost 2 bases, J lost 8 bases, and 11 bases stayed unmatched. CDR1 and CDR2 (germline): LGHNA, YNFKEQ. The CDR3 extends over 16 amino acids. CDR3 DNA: TGTGCCAGCAGCCAAAATCCCAGCGGGAGTGACGATGAGCAGTTCTTC. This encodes CASSQNPSGSDDEQFF.

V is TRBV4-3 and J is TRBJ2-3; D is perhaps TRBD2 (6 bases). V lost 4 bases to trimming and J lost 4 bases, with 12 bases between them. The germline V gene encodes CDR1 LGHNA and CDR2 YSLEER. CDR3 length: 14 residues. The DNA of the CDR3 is TGCGCCAGCAGCCCGGGGGTAGCCTCAGATACGCAGTATTTT. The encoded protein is CASSPGVASDTQYF.

The DNA for the CDR3 is TGTGCCAGCAGCTTAGCCGACAGGGGCGAGCAGTACTTC. It is translated as CASSLADRGEQYF. This chain links TRBV7-3 with TRBJ2-5; 8 bases align to TRBD1. The assigned J gene may be wrong: the sequence end matches TRBJ2-7 better. This CDR3 region has 13 residues. CDR1 and CDR2 (germline): SGHTA, FQGTGA.

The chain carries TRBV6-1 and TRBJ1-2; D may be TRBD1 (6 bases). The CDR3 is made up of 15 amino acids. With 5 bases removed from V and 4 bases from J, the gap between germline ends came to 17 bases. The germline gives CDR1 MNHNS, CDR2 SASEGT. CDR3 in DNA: TGTGCCAGCAGTCGGGGACCAGGGGATGCCTATGGCTACACCTTC. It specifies CASSRGPGDAYGYTF.

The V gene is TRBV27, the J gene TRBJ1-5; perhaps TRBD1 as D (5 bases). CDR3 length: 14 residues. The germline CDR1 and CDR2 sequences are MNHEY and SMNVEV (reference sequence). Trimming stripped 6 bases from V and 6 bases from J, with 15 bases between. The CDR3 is CASSLEGRGQPQHF. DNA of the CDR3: TGTGCCAGCAGCCTGGAGGGGAGGGGTCAGCCCCAGCATTTT.

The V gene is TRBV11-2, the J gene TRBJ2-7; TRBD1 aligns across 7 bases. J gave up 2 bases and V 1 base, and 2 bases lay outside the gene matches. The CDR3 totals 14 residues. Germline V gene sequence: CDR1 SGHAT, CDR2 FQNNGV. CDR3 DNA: TGTGCCAGCAGCTTAGGGACAGGAGCCTACGAGCAGTACTTC. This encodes CASSLGTGAYEQYF.

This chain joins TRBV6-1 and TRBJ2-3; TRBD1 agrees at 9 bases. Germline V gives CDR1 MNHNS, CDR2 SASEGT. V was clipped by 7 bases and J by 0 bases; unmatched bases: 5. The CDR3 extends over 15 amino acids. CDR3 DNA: TGTGCCAGCAAACGACAGGGGGAGAGCACAGATACGCAGTATTTT. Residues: CASKRQGESTDTQYF.